This T cell receptor (beta chain) was captured in a study of blood T cell repertoires in COVID-19. Generated by immunoSEQ multiplex PCR, the TCRdb table keeps only in-frame clones and is missing some. The sample records some 200,000 clones, about 86% being singletons. The germline CDR1 and CDR2 sequences are SGHRS and YFSETQ. The CDR3 is 15 amino acids. Trimming at V came to 4 bases and at J to 6 bases, leaving 6 bases not matched to a gene. This TCR was sampled from a woman in her thirties or forties with acute COVID-19. Sequencing was performed on PBMCs or T cells enriched from blood (not recorded which). The chain uses TRBV5-1 and TRBJ2-1, with 11 bases fitting TRBD2. The CDR3 DNA is TGCGCCAGCAGCAAAACTAGCGGGAGCTTCAATGAGCAGTTCTTC. Its translation is CASSKTSGSFNEQFF.